Below are 3 T cell receptor beta chains sequenced from a single sample in a study of cytomegalovirus exposure and HLA in healthy donors. PCR primers comprised 60 Vbeta and 13 Jbeta primers. Generated by immunoSEQ multiplex PCR, the TCRdb table keeps only in-frame clones and is missing some. The table shows approximately 150,000 clones, with approximately 82% occurring only once. Material: PBMCs. Receptors were obtained from a man younger than 35 in good health and CMV-seropositive.

This clone appeared a single time. The chain recombines TRBV2 with TRBJ2-5, with TRBD2 identical over 12 bases. Losses at the gene ends were 2 bases for V and 4 bases for J; bases not matched to a gene: 8. Looked up from germline, CDR1 is SNHLY and CDR2 is FYNNEI. This CDR3 has 17 amino acids. Written as DNA, the CDR3 is TGTGCCAGCAGTGAATGGCGGACTAGCGGGGATGGAGAGACCCAGTACTTC. Its translation: CASSEWRTSGDGETQYF. Together with reference TRBV2 and TRBJ2-5, the CDR3 gives the full variable domain: EPEVTQTPSHQVTQMGQEVILRCVPISNHLYFYWYRQILGQKVEFLVSFYNNEISEKSEIFDDQFSVERPDGSNFTLKIRSTKLEDSAMYFCASSEWRTSGDGETQYFGPGTRLLVL.

This clone was seen just once. The gene calls are TRBV14 and TRBJ1-2; weak D call: TRBD1 (5 bases). The CDR3 is 13 amino acids. V lost 4 bases and J 4 bases, leaving 10 bases between the germline ends. The germline gives CDR1 SGHDN, CDR2 FVKESK. The CDR3 nucleotides read TGTGCCAGCAGCCCGAACAGGTTCTATGGCTACACCTTC. Its translation is CASSPNRFYGYTF.

This CDR3 reads CASSSGGAGYGYTF. CDR3 sequence (DNA): TGTGCCAGTAGTTCTGGGGGCGCAGGCTATGGCTACACCTTC. V usage is TRBV19 and J usage is TRBJ1-2, with D possibly matching TRBD1 (6 bases). The V and J ends lost 5 bases and 4 bases respectively, with 14 bases between them. Looked up from germline, CDR1 is LNHDA and CDR2 is SQIVND (reference sequence). This CDR3 contains 14 residues.